The 8 T cell receptor beta chains reported below all come from one sample, sequenced in a study of CD8 T cells in Susac syndrome (dated 2019 in TCRdb). Library method: the immunoSEQ multiplex PCR assay. RNA was extracted using the RNeasy kit, and roughly 0.45 to 1 microgram was reverse transcribed with random hexamers. TCRdb redid the processing of the public reads, applying fastp at Q25 and MiXCR, and retained in-frame beta chains. Under each unique CDR3 protein, matching rows form one entry showing the most common genes and DNA. The sample data list around 80,000 distinct CDR3 sequences, and 85% to 95% of these were observed just once. 0.26% of the sample is held by the ten biggest clonotypes. The source material was CD8+ T cells from PBMCs. The origin of the receptors is a human donor in good health.

In DNA, the CDR3 is TGCAGTGCTAGAGAGCCAGGGGCCGGTCAGCCCCAGCATTTT. It codes for CSAREPGAGQPQHF. The chain uses TRBV20-1 and TRBJ1-5, with D possibly being TRBD1 (6 bases). V was clipped by 0 bases and J by 6 bases, with 12 bases between them. CDR1 and CDR2 (germline): DFQATT, SNEGSKA (reference sequence). The CDR3 spans 14 residues.

This clonotype has only one observation. This chain joins TRBV9 and TRBJ2-7, with D possibly called TRBD1 or TRBD2 (6 bases each). Trimming removed 2 bases at V and 1 base at J, with 13 bases between. This CDR3 has 15 amino acids. Germline CDR1 is SGDLS and CDR2 is YYNGEE. CDR3 DNA: TGTGCCAGCAGCGTCGGGGGCTACAATTCCTACGAGCAGTACTTC. This translates into CASSVGGYNSYEQYF.

The chain carries TRBV7-8 and TRBJ2-1; 8 nucleotides line up with TRBD1. The CDR3 totals 15 residues. CDR1 is SGHVS and CDR2 is FQNEAQ in the germline V gene. With 5 bases clipped from V and 3 bases from J, the junction kept 6 bases outside the gene matches. CDR3: CASSPRTGNYNEQFF. CDR3 nucleotide sequence: TGTGCCAGCAGCCCAAGGACAGGGAACTACAATGAGCAGTTCTTC.

The chain couples TRBV27 to TRBJ2-3; D unclear. Trimming removed 5 bases from V and 1 base from J, with 13 bases in between. The V gene's germline CDR1 is MNHEY and CDR2 SMNVEV (reference sequence). CDR3 length equals 15 residues. This CDR3 reads CASSPESRGTDTQYF. The CDR3 DNA sequence: TGTGCCAGCAGTCCGGAGTCACGGGGCACAGATACGCAGTATTTT.

The chain is built from TRBV7-2 and TRBJ2-2; perhaps D is TRBD1 or TRBD2 (5 bases each). Trimming pared 1 base from V and 5 bases from J, leaving 11 bases between. Germline CDR1 reads SGHTA; CDR2 reads FQGNSA. This CDR3 is built from 15 residues. The CDR3 protein is CASSLEVGRTGELFF. The CDR3 DNA follows: TGTGCCAGCAGCTTAGAAGTGGGACGTACCGGGGAGCTGTTTTTT.

This chain links TRBV20-1 with TRBJ2-7; D gene ambiguous. Germline assignment: CDR1 DFQATT and CDR2 SNEGSKA (reference sequence). CDR3 length: 13 residues. Trimming shortened V by 4 bases and J by 7 bases, and 17 bases separated the two germline ends. CDR3 sequence: CSAKRTNYLEQYF. The DNA of the CDR3 is TGCAGTGCTAAGCGAACTAACTACTTGGAGCAGTACTTC.

V is TRBV7-8 and J is TRBJ2-3; unclear D gene. CDR1 is SGHVS, CDR2 FQNEAQ, per germline. V lost 1 base, J lost 2 bases, and 7 bases lay in between. The CDR3 totals 14 residues. Written as DNA, the CDR3 is TGTGCCAGCAGCTTAGGTTGGAACACAGATACGCAGTATTTT. Protein: CASSLGWNTDTQYF.

J is TRBJ2-6 and V is TRBV3-1; D not certain. V was pared by 4 bases and J by 1 base, with 11 bases between. The CDR3 extends over 16 amino acids. The germline CDR1 and CDR2 sequences are LGHDT and YNNKEL (reference sequence). CDR3 amino acids: CASSLIPGSGANVLTF. The CDR3 nucleotides read TGTGCCAGCAGCCTAATTCCAGGTTCTGGGGCCAACGTCCTGACTTTC.